The next 28 T cell receptor beta chains were all read from a single sample in a study of T cells in Graves' hyperthyroidism and ophthalmopathy. What was amplified from RNA transcripts were TCR beta CDR3 regions. Carried out on the TCR CDR3, a first-round RT-PCR used the HTBI primer set. One entry per CDR3 protein, called by TCRdb with MiXCR from the multiplex PCR reads. The table has fewer than 450,000 distinct CDR3 sequences, about 14% seen once; the top ten hold 28%. Sequencing was done on a sample of blood. All receptors come from a man aged 50 to 60 with Graves' ophthalmopathy.

The chain is built from TRBV29-1 and TRBJ1-2; D is perhaps TRBD1 (5 bases). Germline CDR1 and CDR2: SQVTM and ANQGSEA. The CDR3 is 12 amino acids. Trimming shortened V by 8 bases and J by 8 bases, and 18 bases separated the two germline ends. The CDR3 spells CSLWSEKGGYTF. In DNA, the CDR3 is TGCAGCCTTTGGAGCGAAAAGGGGGGCTACACCTTC.

The rearrangement joins TRBV4-1 to TRBJ2-7; D not certain. The germline V and J ends were trimmed by 4 bases and 1 base, with 14 bases remaining between them. The germline gives CDR1 MGHRA, CDR2 YSYEKL. The CDR3 totals 15 residues. CDR3 coding DNA: TGCGCCAGCAGCCCCGAGCCAGCAGATTCCTACGAGCAGTACTTC. The encoded protein is CASSPEPADSYEQYF.

This clonotype occurred many times. The V and J genes are TRBV27 and TRBJ2-7; no clear D. The germline CDR1 and CDR2 sequences are MNHEY and SMNVEV (reference sequence). Deletions cut 5 bases from V and 3 bases from J, with 17 bases between. This CDR3 is 15 amino acids long. The CDR3 reads CASSPMGKWNYEQYF. The CDR3 DNA reads as TGTGCCAGCAGTCCGATGGGGAAATGGAACTACGAGCAGTACTTC.

This clonotype has ten or more counts. The chain carries TRBV11-3 and TRBJ1-1, with TRBD1 matching 10 bases. Germline values: CDR1 SGHNT, CDR2 YENEEA. This CDR3 region has 15 residues. V shed 3 bases and J 5 bases; nucleotides not matched to a gene: 6. The CDR3 nucleotides are TGTGCCAGCAGCTTTACCGGGACAGGGGAGACTGAAGCTTTCTTT. This encodes CASSFTGTGETEAFF.

This clonotype was observed at least ten times. The chain uses TRBV3-1 and TRBJ2-1, with 10 bases fitting TRBD2. The CDR3 length is 16 residues. Germline-derived CDR1 and CDR2 are LGHDT and YNNKEL (reference sequence). The J segment lost 4 bases and the V segment lost 4 bases, leaving 7 bases of the junction unmatched. The CDR3 sequence: CASSPQLAGAYNEQFF. CDR3 DNA sequence: TGTGCCAGCAGCCCTCAGCTAGCGGGAGCTTACAATGAGCAGTTCTTC.

The table lists this clonotype with many counts. The chain carries TRBV20-1 and TRBJ2-7; the D is unclear. V was clipped by 2 bases and J by 4 bases, with 12 bases between them. This CDR3 region has 13 residues. Per the germline V gene, CDR1 is DFQATT and CDR2 is SNEGSKA (reference sequence). The chain's CDR3 is CSARHQSRYEQYF. CDR3 nucleotides: TGCAGTGCTAGACATCAGTCAAGGTACGAGCAGTACTTC.

The V gene is TRBV3-1, the J gene TRBJ2-5; D gene ambiguous. The CDR3 covers 15 residues. Trimming cost V 4 bases and J 1 base, with 13 bases left between them. CDR1 LGHDT and CDR2 YNNKEL come from the germline V gene (reference sequence). The CDR3 here is CASSPDQRFQETQYF. CDR3 DNA sequence: TGTGCCAGCAGCCCAGATCAGAGGTTCCAAGAGACCCAGTACTTC.

This clonotype has at least ten counts. The V gene is TRBV20-1, the J gene TRBJ2-1, with D perhaps matching TRBD2 (6 bases). Germline V gene lookup returns CDR1 DFQATT and CDR2 SNEGSKA (reference sequence). This CDR3 comprises 15 residues. V lost 5 bases and J lost 0, with 14 bases in between. The CDR3 DNA is TGCAGTGCTCATAGCGGTTTCAGCTCCTACAATGAGCAGTTCTTC. This gives the protein CSAHSGFSSYNEQFF.

Many counts were recorded for this clonotype. This sequence joins TRBV15 and TRBJ2-7; 9 nucleotides line up with TRBD1. CDR1 LNHNV and CDR2 YYDKDF come from the germline V gene (reference sequence). Trimming cost V 6 bases and J 2 bases; bases outside gene matches: 5. This CDR3 has 14 amino acids. DNA of the CDR3: TGTGCCACCAGTAGACAGGGGGGGCCCTACGAGCAGTACTTC. This translates into CATSRQGGPYEQYF.

This clonotype was seen ten or more times. The genes are TRBV18 and TRBJ2-7, with D maybe TRBD2 (6 bases). The CDR3 runs 13 residues. V was shortened by 4 bases and J by 2 bases, with 9 bases between the two germline ends. Per germline, CDR1 KGHSH and CDR2 LQKENI. The CDR3 DNA sequence: TGTGCCAGCTCACACGGGAGTACCTACGAGCAGTACTTC. It encodes CASSHGSTYEQYF.

Many counts were recorded for this clonotype. V gene TRBV7-9 combines with J gene TRBJ2-5; 16 bases align to TRBD2. V lost 5 bases, J lost 1 base, and 7 bases stayed unmatched. Germline assignment: CDR1 SEHNR and CDR2 FQNEAQ (reference sequence). This CDR3 contains 18 residues. The CDR3 loop reads CASSLPGLAGGTQETQYF. CDR3 DNA: TGTGCCAGCAGCCTCCCGGGACTAGCGGGAGGGACCCAAGAGACCCAGTACTTC.

This clonotype appeared many times. The V call is TRBV29-1, the J call TRBJ1-3; no clear D. CDR1 and CDR2 from the germline V gene are SQVTM and ANQGSEA. This CDR3 has 12 residues. The germline V and J ends were trimmed by 4 bases and 4 bases, with 8 bases remaining between them. The CDR3, as DNA: TGCAGCGTTGTCGGAGTCGGAAACACCATATATTTT. Encoded protein: CSVVGVGNTIYF. Supplemented by reference TRBV29-1 and TRBJ1-3, the full variable domain reads SAVISQKPSRDICQRGTSLTIQCQVDSQVTMMFWYRQQPGQSLTLIATANQGSEATYESGFVIDKFPISRPNLTFSTLTVSNMSPEDSSIYLCSVVGVGNTIYFGEGSWLTVV.

This clonotype came up a few times. The chain is built from TRBV19 and TRBJ1-1; D gene uncertain. Trimming removed 9 bases from V and 11 bases from J, with 19 bases in between. Germline loops: CDR1 LNHDA, CDR2 SQIVND (reference sequence). The CDR3 extends over 12 amino acids. CDR3: CASSLGIRYAFF. In DNA form, the CDR3 reads TGTGCCAGCAGCCTGGGGATAAGGTATGCTTTCTTT.

The chain is built from TRBV6-1 and TRBJ2-4; 10 nucleotides match TRBD2. Germline loops: CDR1 MNHNS, CDR2 SASEGT. The CDR3 totals 16 residues. V lost 5 bases to trimming and J lost 7 bases; unmatched junction nucleotides: 11. CDR3 DNA: TGTGCCAGCAGTCAGGCTAGCGGGAGATCGAGGAACATTCAGTACTTC. This encodes CASSQASGRSRNIQYF.

V gene TRBV9 combines with J gene TRBJ2-1, with D perhaps assigned TRBD1 or TRBD2 (5 bases each). V was cut by 4 bases and J by 5 bases, with 10 bases left in between. This CDR3 contains 13 residues. The germline gives CDR1 SGDLS, CDR2 YYNGEE. The CDR3: CASSPGTNNEQFF. The DNA of the CDR3 is TGTGCCAGCAGCCCCGGGACCAACAATGAGCAGTTCTTC.

In DNA, the CDR3 is TGTGCCAGCTCACCAGGCCCCCCACCTGGGGCCAACGTCCTGACTTTC. It yields the protein CASSPGPPPGANVLTF. The chain joins TRBV18 to TRBJ2-6; no definite D call. V lost 2 bases to trimming and J lost 2 bases, with 10 bases between them. Germline-derived CDR1 and CDR2 are KGHSH and LQKENI. This CDR3 comprises 16 residues.

This clonotype came up many times. The V and J genes are TRBV2 and TRBJ1-5; TRBD1 is a possible D gene (5 bases). The CDR3 contains 16 residues. Germline CDR1 is SNHLY and CDR2 is FYNNEI. V dropped 1 base and J dropped 3 bases, with 13 bases sitting between them. CDR3 amino acids: CASSEGGRRLNQPQHF. CDR3 sequence (DNA): TGTGCCAGCAGTGAAGGGGGACGGCGGCTCAATCAGCCCCAGCATTTT.

The chain is built from TRBV5-5 and TRBJ2-1; 8 bases agree with TRBD1. The end of the DNA aligns better with TRBJ2-7, so the J call may be wrong. CDR1 and CDR2 from the germline V gene are SGHKS and YYEKEE (reference sequence). CDR3 length: 15 residues. The CDR3, as DNA: TGTGCCAGCAGCACCACCGGGACAGGTAACAATGAGCAGTACTTC. It encodes CASSTTGTGNNEQYF.

This clonotype was seen a handful of times. This chain links TRBV7-9 with TRBJ2-2; perhaps TRBD1 as D (6 bases). The CDR3 covers 16 residues. V was pared by 5 bases and J by 7 bases, with 20 bases between. The V gene's germline CDR1 is SEHNR and CDR2 FQNEAQ (reference sequence). The CDR3 reads CASSPKGRGADGELFF. Here the CDR3 DNA reads TGTGCCAGCAGCCCCAAAGGCAGGGGAGCGGACGGGGAGCTGTTTTTT.

Ten or more counts support this clonotype. V usage is TRBV7-9 and J usage is TRBJ2-2; D ambiguous. V was pared by 2 bases and J by 6 bases, with 10 bases between. CDR1 and CDR2 from the germline V gene are SEHNR and FQNEAQ (reference sequence). The CDR3 is 14 residues long. CDR3 sequence (DNA): TGTGCCAGCAGCTTACCCCTCCGATCCGGGGAGCTGTTTTTT. Encoded protein: CASSLPLRSGELFF.

The genes are TRBV29-1 and TRBJ2-5; D perhaps matches TRBD1 (5 bases). This CDR3 has 14 amino acids. V lost 4 bases to trimming and J lost 2 bases, with 14 bases between them. Germline-derived CDR1 and CDR2 are SQVTM and ANQGSEA. DNA of the CDR3: TGCAGCGTTGTAGGGGCCTCACAACAAGAGACCCAGTACTTC. This codes for CSVVGASQQETQYF.

The J gene is TRBJ1-2, the V gene TRBV7-2; 8 nucleotides match TRBD1. The CDR3 has 15 residues. Germline V gene sequence: CDR1 SGHTA, CDR2 FQGNSA. V shed 1 base, J shed 5 bases, and the junction held 6 bases outside the gene matches. CDR3 nucleotides: TGTGCCAGCAGCTTAGGTTCAGGACAGGGTTATGGCTACACCTTC. This gives the protein CASSLGSGQGYGYTF.

This clonotype was seen many times. The CDR3, as DNA: TGTGCCAGCAGTTTGACGAGGGGTGGCAATCAGCCCCAGCATTTT. This sequence encodes CASSLTRGGNQPQHF. The V call is TRBV6-1, the J call TRBJ1-5; D perhaps matches TRBD1 (5 bases). Per germline, CDR1 MNHNS and CDR2 SASEGT. The CDR3 runs 15 residues. V was shortened by 5 bases and J by 2 bases, with 13 bases between the two germline ends.

V gene TRBV9 combines with J gene TRBJ1-3, with a possible D match to TRBD1 (6 bases). This CDR3 contains 15 residues. The germline V gene encodes CDR1 SGDLS and CDR2 YYNGEE. Trimming took 3 bases from V and 2 from J, leaving 12 bases between them. CDR3 sequence reads: CASSGLQGAGNTIYF. DNA of the CDR3: TGTGCCAGCAGCGGACTACAGGGTGCTGGAAACACCATATATTTT.

This clonotype was seen many times. This sequence joins TRBV3-1 and TRBJ1-6, with TRBD1 matching 7 bases. From germline, CDR1 is LGHDT and CDR2 YNNKEL (reference sequence). The V gene end was trimmed by 4 bases and the J gene end by 7 bases; junction bases not matched to a gene: 7. The CDR3 length is 15 residues. CDR3 nucleotides: TGTGCCAGCAGCCCCACCACCAGGGGGAATTCACCCCTCCACTTT. Protein: CASSPTTRGNSPLHF.

This clonotype was recorded many times. The rearrangement joins TRBV3-1 to TRBJ2-1; 9 positions match TRBD1. The CDR3 length is 17 residues. After removal of 4 bases from V and 5 bases from J, the junction contained 12 bases not matched to a gene. Germline V lookup: CDR1 LGHDT, CDR2 YNNKEL (reference sequence). CDR3 nucleotide sequence: TGTGCCAGCAGCCCTGGGACAGGGTCACCGGGTAACAATGAGCAGTTCTTC. Its translation: CASSPGTGSPGNNEQFF.

The V call is TRBV19, the J call TRBJ2-1; 8 positions agree with TRBD1. Germline V gene lookup returns CDR1 LNHDA and CDR2 SQIVND (reference sequence). The CDR3 has 13 amino acids. Trimming cost V 6 bases and J 4 bases; bases outside gene matches: 2. The CDR3 loop reads CASRGDRYNEQFF. The CDR3 nucleotides read TGTGCCAGTAGGGGGGACAGGTACAATGAGCAGTTCTTC. Filled out from reference TRBV19 and TRBJ2-1, the complete variable domain reads DGGITQSPKYLFRKEGQNVTLSCEQNLNHDAMYWYRQDPGQGLRLIYYSQIVNDFQKGDIAEGYSVSREKKESFPLTVTSAQKNPTAFYLCASRGDRYNEQFFGPGTRLTVL.

In this sample, this clonotype turned up many times. The V gene is TRBV2, the J gene TRBJ1-5; D is perhaps TRBD1 (6 bases). CDR1 is SNHLY, CDR2 FYNNEI, per germline. This CDR3 contains 14 residues. V was shortened by 6 bases and J by 7 bases, with 16 bases between the two germline ends. CDR3: CASSPDRISQPQHF. The CDR3 region has the DNA TGTGCCAGCAGCCCAGACAGGATATCCCAGCCCCAGCATTTT.